The TCR beta chain under discussion was sequenced for a study of tumor-infiltrating lymphocytes in localized non-small cell lung cancer. Overall study context: Tumor tissue and non-adjacent uninvolved lung came from each patient. Broader study findings: Available tissue quantity limited TCR sequencing to a patient subset. Compared with uninvolved lung, tumors showed higher T cell infiltration by TCRbeta sequencing.

Profiling relied on immunoSEQ multiplex PCR, and the TCRdb table lists in-frame clones only, not all of them. Of about 12,000 clones in the sample, 70% to 80% were seen once. For this clone: Its antigen remains unknown.

Trimming stripped 7 bases from V and 0 bases from J, with 15 bases between. There are 16 residues in the CDR3. Germline lookup yields CDR1 LNHDA and CDR2 SQIVND (reference sequence). The clonotype was recovered from a human donor with non-small cell lung cancer. The sequenced material came from uninvolved lung tissue not adjacent to the tumor. The chain has TRBV19 and TRBJ2-2; D perhaps matches TRBD2 (6 bases). The CDR3 nucleotides read TGTGCCAGTACCCCTCCGGGACTGCCGAACACCGGGGAGCTGTTTTTT. Protein product: CASTPPGLPNTGELFF.